Listed below are T cell receptor beta chains from one sample, sequenced in a study of shared clonotypes between healthy human individuals. The assay was immunoSEQ multiplex PCR, and TCRdb's table has in-frame clones only and misses some. Among about 1,900,000 clones listed, approximately 94% were seen once. Sequencing was carried out using naive CD8+ T cells sorted from blood. The receptors were gathered from a man aged 18 to 35 in good health. Each CDR3 is given with its conserved first and last residue. The D gene is left open where the match is weak. The size entry is marked missing in some rows and otherwise reads once, few, many or a size class.

d_call,clone_size,v_call,j_call,cdr3_length,cdr3_nt,cdr3_aa
-,-,TRBV7-9,TRBJ2-5,16,TGTGCCAGCAGCTTCATTGAGCCGGCAGAGAAAGAGACCCAGTACTTC,CASSFIEPAEKETQYF
-,-,TRBV9,TRBJ1-5,13,TGTGCCAGCAGCGTAGGGGTAGATCAGCCCCAGCATTTT,CASSVGVDQPQHF
-,once,TRBV30,TRBJ2-7,14,TGTGCCTGGAATCTCGGGGTCGGCTCCTACGAGCAGTACTTC,CAWNLGVGSYEQYF
-,-,TRBV6-5,TRBJ2-1,14,TGTGCCAGCAGTTATTATCAGGGGCCCAATGAGCAGTTCTTC,CASSYYQGPNEQFF
-,-,TRBV4-1,TRBJ2-1,16,TGCGCCAGCAGCTACGACTCTCAGGGGGGCCACAATGAGCAGTTCTTC,CASSYDSQGGHNEQFF
-,-,TRBV4-1,TRBJ2-7,15,TGCGCCAGCAGCCAAGGGCTTGGGATGACCTACGAGCAGTACTTC,CASSQGLGMTYEQYF
-,-,TRBV2,TRBJ1-6,16,TGTGCCAGCAGTGAAGCGCGGAACCTAATTTCAAACCCCCTCCACTTT,CASSEARNLISNPLHF
-,-,TRBV30,TRBJ2-7,13,TGTGCCTGGAGTGTACTCCCCTGGGGTGAGCAGTACTTC,CAWSVLPWGEQYF
-,-,TRBV6-5,TRBJ1-5,14,TGTGCCAGCAGTTACTTCCCAGGTACTCAGCCCCAGCATTTT,CASSYFPGTQPQHF
-,-,TRBV19,TRBJ1-2,14,TGTGCCAGTAGTATAGCACACACAGGCTATGGCTACACCTTC,CASSIAHTGYGYTF
-,once,TRBV2,TRBJ1-3,13,TGTGCCAGCAGTGATACGTCGGGAAACACCATATATTTT,CASSDTSGNTIYF
TRBD2,-,TRBV10-3,TRBJ2-3,16,TGTGCCATCAGTGAGCCGGGGGAGGGAAGTATGGATACGCAGTATTTT,CAISEPGEGSMDTQYF
-,-,TRBV28,TRBJ2-4,15,TGTGCCAGCAGTCCCACCCCCCTAGCCAAAAACATTCAGTACTTC,CASSPTPLAKNIQYF
TRBD1,-,TRBV5-1,TRBJ1-2,14,TGCGCCAGCAGCGGAAAGACAGGGGGCGAAGGCTACACCTTC,CASSGKTGGEGYTF
TRBD2,-,TRBV27,TRBJ2-1,16,TGTGCCAGCACCCCTGAGGGACTAGCAGGGTACAATGAGCAGTTCTTC,CASTPEGLAGYNEQFF